Here is one TCR beta chain with its context. This table comes from immunoSEQ multiplex PCR, and its TCRdb copy is limited to in-frame clones, with some not included. The sample contains about 150,000 clones, 90% to 95% of which appear only once. CDR1 ENHRY and CDR2 SYGVKD come from the germline V gene. The CDR3 totals 15 residues. The trim removed 7 bases at V and 5 bases at J, leaving 6 bases unmatched. These data originate in a study of T cell responses to AZD1222 COVID-19 vaccine. The V and J genes are TRBV10-3 and TRBJ1-6, with TRBD1 identical over 9 bases. The sample in question was peripheral blood, obtained 28 days after the second AZD1222 dose. This TCR was sampled from an adult who received the AZD1222 COVID-19 vaccine. For the CDR3, the DNA is TGTGCCATCAAAGTGGGACAGGGTGATAATTCACCCCTCCACTTT. Amino acids: CAIKVGQGDNSPLHF.